A selection of T cell receptor beta chains follows, all from one sample in a study of blood T cell repertoires in COVID-19. Sequencing used immunoSEQ multiplex PCR; TCRdb keeps in-frame clones, though not all of them. The sample has hundreds of thousands of clones, 70% to 90% seen once. Material for sequencing was peripheral blood. The receptors originated from a woman aged 60-75 years with COVID-19, enrolled during active disease. Both conserved end residues are part of each CDR3.

v_gene: TRBV6-5
CDR3aa: CASRHGDSNTIYF

v_gene: TRBV27
CDR3aa: CASSPEELTHEQYF

v_gene: TRBV5-5
CDR3aa: CASSFLPGQTYNEQFF

v_gene: TRBV11-2
CDR3aa: CASSIPGQLNSPLHF

v_gene: TRBV12-5
CDR3aa: CASGSGLNTEAFF

v_gene: TRBV5-4
CDR3aa: CASSYRDRANSPLHF

v_gene: TRBV10-1
CDR3aa: CASSESSAVNEQYF

v_gene: TRBV6-5
CDR3aa: CASTDQGARGYGYTF

v_gene: TRBV24-1
CDR3aa: CATSDATRQLSNQPQHF

v_gene: TRBV5-6
CDR3aa: CASSLAGGETQYF

v_gene: TRBV6-5
CDR3aa: CASRRTGQRTGELFF

v_gene: TRBV5-4
CDR3aa: CASSREAGATGELFF

v_gene: TRBV5-1
CDR3aa: CASTLGQGDVLTF

v_gene: TRBV6-5
CDR3aa: CASSYQGLTNTEAFF

v_gene: TRBV6-5
CDR3aa: CASRTGGDINSPLHF

v_gene: TRBV5-6
CDR3aa: CASTFGRAEEQYF

v_gene: TRBV19
CDR3aa: CASSLNRGSLDEQYF

v_gene: TRBV15
CDR3aa: CATGGGGGPYNEQFF

v_gene: TRBV6-5
CDR3aa: CASRGQGGLETQYF

v_gene: TRBV12-3/TRBV12-4
CDR3aa: CASSRDRHEQYF

v_gene: TRBV25-1
CDR3aa: CASSARAGTSSYEQYF

v_gene: TRBV10-3
CDR3aa: CAIGQLYNSPLHF

v_gene: TRBV7-8
CDR3aa: CASSHPGLAAETQYF

v_gene: TRBV15
CDR3aa: CATSRSGGVSKNIQYF